This TCR beta chain is drawn from a study of T cell responses to AZD1222 COVID-19 vaccine (dated by TCRdb to the early 2020s). In the study overall: AZD1222 recipients with second doses at about 4 weeks or about 12 weeks were pooled, because spike-specific TCR depth and breadth did not differ between schedules. Trial participants were enrolled by age into 18-55, 56-69 and 70-plus year subgroups, with around 150, 28 and 57 TCR-sequenced participants respectively. A total of 230 to 250 trial participants underwent TCR sequencing, of whom 207 had received two doses of AZD1222 and approximately 25 had received two doses of the MenACWY control vaccine.

About this clone: Its antigen target is currently unknown. No qualities accompany the bases; no much larger clone lies one base away.

CDR1 and CDR2, looked up from the germline V gene, are SGDLS and YYNGEE. The CDR3 has 16 amino acids, counting the end cysteine and phenylalanine. The CDR3 DNA has 48 bases and is translated from base 1. Trimming accounts for 4 bases at V and 6 bases at J, while the number of junction bases matched to no gene is 12. The CDR3 regions of human TCRbeta chains were analyzed by immunosequencing. In the paper's pipeline: TCRs in the repertoires were compared against a reference library of SARS-CoV-2-specific TCRs that had been generated with the MIRA antigen-specificity platform. Breadth meant the fraction of unique TCRs that were SARS-CoV-2-associated, whereas depth meant the fraction of total T cells that were SARS-CoV-2-associated. Using the MIRA data, every spike-specific TCR was mapped to the spike region that the TCR reacted to and assigned to either a CD4 or a CD8 class. Log10-transformed breadth and depth values were compared by one-way ANOVA with Sidak's multiple comparisons tests. Held by TCRdb, this immuneACCESS table contains in-frame sequences only and omits some clones. Under half of the omission traces to an unresolved V gene where checked; the cause of the rest is unknown. V and J calls plus clone size are reproduced from that table; the DNA served to infer D and trimming. The sample data list about 150,000 clones, and roughly nine tenths of these were observed just once. The ten largest clones capture 18% of the sample.

The time point label, read with the paper, signifies: baseline before first vaccination. The vaccinee samples were drawn from two UK trials, COV001 and COV002, one of which was a single-blind randomized controlled phase 2/3 trial testing AZD1222 (ChAdOx1 nCoV-19) in healthy adults. For TCRbeta chain sequencing, PBMC samples from trial participants were taken at day 0 and at day 28 after the second dose. The paper as a whole reports these results and caveats: Participants were mostly white British and included more females than males, and it was suggested by the authors that clonal diversity may have been underestimated. The 56-69-year group was small, and its depth increase did not reach significance, likely because of low power. Nearly half of unique spike-specific TCRs reportedly recognized epitopes outside regions mutated in the B.1.351 and B.1.1.7 variants. Spike-specific TCR breadth and depth rose significantly after two AZD1222 doses compared with day 0 and with MenACWY recipients. Because no samples from the day 14 peak response were available, repertoires could be characterized only after the peak T cell response. Vaccine-associated CD4 TCRs spanned the whole spike protein, with dominant responses in regions 160-218 and 743-854. Only six AZD1222 recipients were SARS-CoV-2 seropositive at baseline, limiting conclusions about previously exposed vaccinees.

This clonotype originated in an adult in good health. The sample here was peripheral blood, taken on day 0 of AZD1222 vaccination. The V and J genes are TRBV9 and TRBJ2-1; 8 middle bases align to TRBD2. The CDR3 protein is CASSPPRLAGSNEQFF. The bases read TGTGCCAGCAGCCCCCCCCGCCTAGCGGGTTCCAATGAGCAGTTCTTC.